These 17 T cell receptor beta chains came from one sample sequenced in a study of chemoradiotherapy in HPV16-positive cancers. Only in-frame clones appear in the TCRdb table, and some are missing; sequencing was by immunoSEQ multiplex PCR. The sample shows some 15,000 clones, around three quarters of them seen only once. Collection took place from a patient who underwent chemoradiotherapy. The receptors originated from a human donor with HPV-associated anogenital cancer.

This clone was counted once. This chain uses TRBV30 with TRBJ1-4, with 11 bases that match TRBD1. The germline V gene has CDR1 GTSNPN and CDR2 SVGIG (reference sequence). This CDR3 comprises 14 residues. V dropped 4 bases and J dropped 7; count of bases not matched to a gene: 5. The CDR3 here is CAWKRDRGSEKLFF. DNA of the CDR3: TGTGCCTGGAAAAGGGACAGGGGGAGTGAAAAACTGTTTTTT.

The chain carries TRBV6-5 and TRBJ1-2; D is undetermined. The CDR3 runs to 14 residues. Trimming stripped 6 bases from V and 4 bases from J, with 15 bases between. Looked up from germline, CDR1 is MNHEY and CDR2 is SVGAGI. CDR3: CASRESGRVYGYTF. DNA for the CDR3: TGTGCCAGCAGGGAGTCAGGACGGGTCTATGGCTACACCTTC.

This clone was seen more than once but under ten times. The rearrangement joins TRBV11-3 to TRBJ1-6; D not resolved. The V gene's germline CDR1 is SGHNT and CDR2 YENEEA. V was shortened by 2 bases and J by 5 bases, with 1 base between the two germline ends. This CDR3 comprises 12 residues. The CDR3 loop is CASSLHNSPLHF. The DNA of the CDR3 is TGTGCCAGCAGCTTACATAATTCACCCCTCCACTTT.

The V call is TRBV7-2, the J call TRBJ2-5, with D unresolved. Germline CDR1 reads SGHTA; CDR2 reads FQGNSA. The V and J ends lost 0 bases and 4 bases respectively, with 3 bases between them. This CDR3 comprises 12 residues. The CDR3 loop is CASSLAPETQYF. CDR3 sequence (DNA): TGTGCCAGCAGCTTAGCCCCAGAGACCCAGTACTTC.

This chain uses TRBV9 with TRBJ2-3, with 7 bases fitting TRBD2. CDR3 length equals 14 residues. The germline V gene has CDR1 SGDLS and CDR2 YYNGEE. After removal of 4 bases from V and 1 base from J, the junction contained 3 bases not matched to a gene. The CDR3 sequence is CASSPRGGTDTQYF. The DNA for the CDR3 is TGTGCCAGCAGCCCCCGGGGGGGCACAGATACGCAGTATTTT.

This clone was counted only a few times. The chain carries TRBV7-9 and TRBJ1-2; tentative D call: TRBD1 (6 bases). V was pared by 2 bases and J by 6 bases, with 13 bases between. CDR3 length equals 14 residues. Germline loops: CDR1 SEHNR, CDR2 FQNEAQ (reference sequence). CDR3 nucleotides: TGTGCCAGCAGCTTAATCGGCAGGGGTAATGGCTACACCTTC. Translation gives CASSLIGRGNGYTF.

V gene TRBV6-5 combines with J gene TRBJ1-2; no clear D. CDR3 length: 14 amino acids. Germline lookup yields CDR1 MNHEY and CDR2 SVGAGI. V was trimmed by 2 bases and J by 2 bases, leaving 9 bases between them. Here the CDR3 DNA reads TGTGCCAGCAGTTACAACGGGAGGAACTATGGCTACACCTTC. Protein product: CASSYNGRNYGYTF.

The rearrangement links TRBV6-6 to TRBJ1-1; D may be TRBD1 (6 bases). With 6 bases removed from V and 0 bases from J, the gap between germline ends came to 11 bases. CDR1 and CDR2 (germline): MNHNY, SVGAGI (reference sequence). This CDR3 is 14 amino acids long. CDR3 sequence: CASSNRELNTEAFF. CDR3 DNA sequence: TGTGCCAGCAGCAACAGGGAATTGAACACTGAAGCTTTCTTT.

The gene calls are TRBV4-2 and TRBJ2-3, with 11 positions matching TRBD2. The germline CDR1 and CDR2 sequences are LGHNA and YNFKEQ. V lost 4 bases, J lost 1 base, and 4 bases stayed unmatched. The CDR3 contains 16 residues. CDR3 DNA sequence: TGTGCCAGCAGCCTTACTAGCGGGGGCCGCACAGATACGCAGTATTTT. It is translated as CASSLTSGGRTDTQYF.

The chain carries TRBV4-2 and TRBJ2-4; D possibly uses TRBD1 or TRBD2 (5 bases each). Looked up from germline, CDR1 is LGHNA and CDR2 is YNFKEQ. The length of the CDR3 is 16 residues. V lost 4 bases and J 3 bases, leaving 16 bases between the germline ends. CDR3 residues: CASSPSAGALKNIQYF. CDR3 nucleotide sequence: TGTGCCAGCAGCCCCTCCGCCGGGGCGCTCAAAAACATTCAGTACTTC.

For the CDR3, the DNA is TGCGCCAGCAGCCAAGTGCGGTTGGATGAAGCTTTCTTT. Amino acid sequence: CASSQVRLDEAFF. This sequence joins TRBV4-1 and TRBJ1-1; D gene uncertain. The CDR3 extends over 13 amino acids. The ends were cut back, 1 base at V and 7 bases at J, with 10 bases in the middle. In germline, CDR1 is MGHRA, CDR2 YSYEKL.

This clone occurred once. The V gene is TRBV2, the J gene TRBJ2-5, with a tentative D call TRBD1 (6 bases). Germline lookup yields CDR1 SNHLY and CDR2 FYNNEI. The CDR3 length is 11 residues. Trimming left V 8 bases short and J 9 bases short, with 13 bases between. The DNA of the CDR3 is TGTGCCAGCGGAATAGACAGGCCCCAGTACTTC. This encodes CASGIDRPQYF.

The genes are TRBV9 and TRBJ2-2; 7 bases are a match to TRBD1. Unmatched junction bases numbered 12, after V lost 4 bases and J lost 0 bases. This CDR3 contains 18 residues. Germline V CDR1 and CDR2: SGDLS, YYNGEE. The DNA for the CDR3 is TGTGCCAGCAGCCAACCACGGACAGGTCCTACGAACACCGGGGAGCTGTTTTTT. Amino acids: CASSQPRTGPTNTGELFF.

The CDR3 protein is CASSRVRDTQYF. Here the CDR3 DNA reads TGTGCCAGCAGCCGCGTAAGAGATACGCAGTATTTT. The J gene is TRBJ2-3, the V gene TRBV7-6, with no clear D. The germline V gene encodes CDR1 SGHVS and CDR2 FNYEAQ. The V and J ends lost 5 bases and 5 bases respectively, with 8 bases between them. The CDR3 length is 12 residues.

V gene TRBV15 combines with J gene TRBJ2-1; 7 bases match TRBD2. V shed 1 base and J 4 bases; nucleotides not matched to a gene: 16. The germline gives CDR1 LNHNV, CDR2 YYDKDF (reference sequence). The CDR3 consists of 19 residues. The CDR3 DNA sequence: TGTGCCACCAGCAGAGCCCCTTGGGAGGGGCCAAGGGTTTACAATGAGCAGTTCTTC. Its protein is CATSRAPWEGPRVYNEQFF.

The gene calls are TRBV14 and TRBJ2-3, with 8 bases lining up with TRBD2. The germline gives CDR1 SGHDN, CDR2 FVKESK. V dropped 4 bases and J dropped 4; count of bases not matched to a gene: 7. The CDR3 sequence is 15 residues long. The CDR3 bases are TGTGCCAGCAGCCCTGGACTAGCTCCTGCAGATACGCAGTATTTT. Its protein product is CASSPGLAPADTQYF.

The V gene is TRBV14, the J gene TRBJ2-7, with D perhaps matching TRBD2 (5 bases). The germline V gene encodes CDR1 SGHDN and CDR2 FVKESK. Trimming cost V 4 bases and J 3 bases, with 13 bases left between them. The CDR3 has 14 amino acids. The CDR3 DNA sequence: TGTGCCAGCAGCCCCCGAGTGGGAGTCTACGAGCAGTACTTC. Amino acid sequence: CASSPRVGVYEQYF.